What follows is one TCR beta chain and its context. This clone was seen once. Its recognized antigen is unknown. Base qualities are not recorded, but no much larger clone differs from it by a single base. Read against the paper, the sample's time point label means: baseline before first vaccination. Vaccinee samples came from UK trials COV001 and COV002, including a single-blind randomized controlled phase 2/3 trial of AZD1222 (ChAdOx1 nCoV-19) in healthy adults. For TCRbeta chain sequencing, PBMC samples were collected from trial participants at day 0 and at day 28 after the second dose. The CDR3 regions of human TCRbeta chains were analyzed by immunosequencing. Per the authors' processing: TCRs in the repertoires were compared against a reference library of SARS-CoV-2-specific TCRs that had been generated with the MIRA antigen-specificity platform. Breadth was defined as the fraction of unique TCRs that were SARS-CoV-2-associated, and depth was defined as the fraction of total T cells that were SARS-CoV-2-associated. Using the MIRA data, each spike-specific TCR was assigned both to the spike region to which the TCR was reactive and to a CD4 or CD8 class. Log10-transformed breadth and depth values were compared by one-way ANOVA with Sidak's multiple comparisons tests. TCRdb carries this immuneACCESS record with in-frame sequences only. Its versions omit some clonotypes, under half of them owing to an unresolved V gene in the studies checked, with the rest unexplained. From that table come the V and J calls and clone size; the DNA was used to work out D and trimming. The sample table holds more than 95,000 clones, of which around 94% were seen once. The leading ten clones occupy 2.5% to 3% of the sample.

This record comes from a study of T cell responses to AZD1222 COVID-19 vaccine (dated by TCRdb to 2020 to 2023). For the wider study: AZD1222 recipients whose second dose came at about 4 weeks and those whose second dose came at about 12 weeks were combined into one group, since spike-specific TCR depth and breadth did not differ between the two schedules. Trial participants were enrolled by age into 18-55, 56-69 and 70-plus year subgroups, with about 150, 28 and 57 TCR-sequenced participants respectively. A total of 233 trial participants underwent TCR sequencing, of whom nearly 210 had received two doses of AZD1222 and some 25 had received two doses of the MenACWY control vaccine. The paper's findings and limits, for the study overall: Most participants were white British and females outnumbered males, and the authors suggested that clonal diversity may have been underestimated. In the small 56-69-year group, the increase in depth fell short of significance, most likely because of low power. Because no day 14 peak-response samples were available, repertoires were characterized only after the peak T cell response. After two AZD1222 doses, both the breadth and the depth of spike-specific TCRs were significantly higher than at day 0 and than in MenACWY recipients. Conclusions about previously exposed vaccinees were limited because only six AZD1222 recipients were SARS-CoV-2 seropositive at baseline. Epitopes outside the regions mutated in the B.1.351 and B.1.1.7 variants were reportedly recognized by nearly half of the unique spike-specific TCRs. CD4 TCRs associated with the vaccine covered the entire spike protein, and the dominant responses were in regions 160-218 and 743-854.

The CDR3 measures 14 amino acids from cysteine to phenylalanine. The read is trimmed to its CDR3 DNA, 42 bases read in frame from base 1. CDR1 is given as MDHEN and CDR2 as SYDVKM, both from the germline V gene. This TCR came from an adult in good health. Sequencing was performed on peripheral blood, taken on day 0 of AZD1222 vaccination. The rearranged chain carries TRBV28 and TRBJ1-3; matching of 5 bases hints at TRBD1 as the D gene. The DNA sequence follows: TGTGGGGCGGGGGTGAGTGGGTCTGGAAACACCATATATTTT. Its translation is CGAGVSGSGNTIYF.